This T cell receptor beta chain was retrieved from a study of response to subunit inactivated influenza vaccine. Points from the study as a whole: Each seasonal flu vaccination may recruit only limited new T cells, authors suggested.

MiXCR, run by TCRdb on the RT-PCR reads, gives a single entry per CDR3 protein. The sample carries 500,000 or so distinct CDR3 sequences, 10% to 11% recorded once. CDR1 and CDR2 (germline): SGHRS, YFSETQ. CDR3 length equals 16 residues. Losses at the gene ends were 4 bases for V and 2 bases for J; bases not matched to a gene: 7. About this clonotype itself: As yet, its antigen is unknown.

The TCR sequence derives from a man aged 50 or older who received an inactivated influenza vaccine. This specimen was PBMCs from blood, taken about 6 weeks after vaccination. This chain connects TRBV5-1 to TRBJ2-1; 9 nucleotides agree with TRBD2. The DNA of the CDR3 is TGCGCCAGCAGCGGCGTCAGCGGGGGGACCTACAATGAGCAGTTCTTC. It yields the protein CASSGVSGGTYNEQFF. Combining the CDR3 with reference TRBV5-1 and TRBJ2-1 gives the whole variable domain KAGVTQTPRYLIKTRGQQVTLSCSPISGHRSVSWYQQTPGQGLQFLFEYFSETQRNKGNFPGRFSGRQFSNSRSEMNVSTLELGDSALYLCASSGVSGGTYNEQFFGPGTRLTVL.